The present TCR beta chain was sequenced within a study of response to subunit inactivated influenza vaccine (dated by TCRdb to the late 2010s). Study-level background: The study used deep quantitative T cell receptor repertoire profiling to track responses to a trivalent subunit inactivated influenza vaccine. Results the study describes overall, beyond this receptor: It was suggested by the authors that each seasonal influenza vaccination may recruit only a limited number of new T cells.

As to this clonotype: This receptor's antigen is unknown. No base-level quality is on record; no much larger clone is a single base apart.

Library preparation was by RT-PCR. Sequenced on an Illumina HiSeq 2500. The public reads were quality trimmed at Q25 with fastp and then assembled into clones with MiXCR by TCRdb, keeping productive beta chains. Every entry covers one CDR3 protein and lists the most common genes and DNA from its rows. In this sample the table shows some 500,000 distinct CDR3 sequences, more than 15% of which occur a single time. The leading ten clones occupy 3% of the sample. CDR1 and CDR2, looked up from the germline V gene, are MDHEN and SYDVKM. The CDR3 runs 16 amino acids, cysteine and phenylalanine included. Only CDR3 DNA is held: 48 bases, read in frame from base 1. V and J lose 6 bases and 6 bases, and a span of 24 bases separates them.

This clonotype was obtained from a man between 50 and 69 years old who received an inactivated influenza vaccine. Donor details come from another sample of the same person, matched by shared clones. The sample was CD4+ T cells sorted from PBMCs, taken roughly 24 months after vaccination. The chain couples TRBV28 to TRBJ2-7; a tentative D match to TRBD2 spans 5 bases. The sequenced DNA is TGTGCCAGCAGGGCCCGGGGAGTCGGTGTTATAGGCGAGCAGTACTTC. Its protein reads: CASRARGVGVIGEQYF.